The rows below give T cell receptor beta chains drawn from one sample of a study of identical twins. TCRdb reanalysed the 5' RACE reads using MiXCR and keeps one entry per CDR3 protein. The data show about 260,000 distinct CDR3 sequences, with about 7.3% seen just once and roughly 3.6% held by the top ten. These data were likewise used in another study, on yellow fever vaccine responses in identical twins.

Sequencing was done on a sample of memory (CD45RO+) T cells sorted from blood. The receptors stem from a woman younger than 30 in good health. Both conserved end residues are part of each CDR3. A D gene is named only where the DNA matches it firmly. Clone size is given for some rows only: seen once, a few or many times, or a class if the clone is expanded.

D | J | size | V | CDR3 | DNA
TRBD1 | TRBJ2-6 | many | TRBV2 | CASRAVPGQVSGANVLTF | TGTGCCAGCAGAGCAGTCCCGGGACAGGTCTCTGGGGCCAACGTCCTGACTTTC
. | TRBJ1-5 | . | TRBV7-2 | CASSPDNTRNQPQHF | TGTGCCAGCAGCCCAGATAATACGCGAAATCAGCCCCAGCATTTT
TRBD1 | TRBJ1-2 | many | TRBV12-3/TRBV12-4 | CASSPTGRFDYGYTF | TGTGCCAGCAGTCCGACAGGGAGGTTCGACTATGGCTACACCTTC
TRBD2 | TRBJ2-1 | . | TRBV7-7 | CASSLDSGGPGDEQFF | TGTGCCAGCAGCTTAGATAGCGGGGGCCCTGGGGATGAGCAGTTCTTC
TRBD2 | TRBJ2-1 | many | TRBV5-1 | CASSKGSGRAIDEQFF | TGCGCCAGCAGCAAAGGAAGCGGGAGGGCCATTGATGAGCAGTTCTTC
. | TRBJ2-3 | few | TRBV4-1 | CASSQGAGRYADTQYF | TGCGCCAGCAGCCAAGGGGCGGGACGTTATGCAGATACGCAGTATTTT
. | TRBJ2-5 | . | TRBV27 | CASRPVSGRVETQYF | TGTGCCAGCAGGCCCGTTTCGGGCAGGGTCGAGACCCAGTACTTC
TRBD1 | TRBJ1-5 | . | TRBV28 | CASSRQGVNQPQHF | TGTGCCAGCAGCAGACAGGGGGTCAATCAGCCCCAGCATTTT
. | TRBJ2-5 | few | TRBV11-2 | CASSSGLGVTF | TGTGCCAGCAGCAGCGGACTGGGGGTGACATTC
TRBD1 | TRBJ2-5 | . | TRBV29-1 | CSTTGTGGFETQYF | TGCAGCACAACCGGGACAGGGGGTTTTGAGACCCAGTACTTC
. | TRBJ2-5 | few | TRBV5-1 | CASSLLASETQYF | TGCGCCAGCAGCTTACTAGCTTCGGAGACCCAGTACTTC
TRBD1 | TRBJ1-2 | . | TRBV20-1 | CSARAGTGLANYGYTF | TGCAGTGCTAGAGCCGGGACAGGATTAGCTAACTATGGCTACACCTTC
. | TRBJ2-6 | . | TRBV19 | CASSNIISGANVLTF | TGTGCCAGTAGTAACATTATTTCTGGGGCCAACGTCCTGACTTTC
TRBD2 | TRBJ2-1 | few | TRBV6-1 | CASRLLAGGPNEQFF | TGTGCCAGCAGACTTCTAGCGGGAGGGCCAAATGAGCAGTTCTTC
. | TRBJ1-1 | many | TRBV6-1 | CASSTQGQSNTEAFF | TGTGCCAGCAGTACCCAAGGACAGTCGAATACTGAAGCTTTCTTT
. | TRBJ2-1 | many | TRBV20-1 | CSARDTSDNEQFF | TGCAGTGCTAGAGATACCTCTGACAATGAGCAGTTCTTC
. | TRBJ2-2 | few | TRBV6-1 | CASSDRGKKNTGELFF | TGTGCCAGCAGTGACAGGGGCAAGAAGAACACCGGGGAGCTGTTTTTT
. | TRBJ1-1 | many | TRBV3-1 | CASSRPGNEAFF | TGTGCCAGCAGCCGCCCGGGGAATGAAGCTTTCTTT
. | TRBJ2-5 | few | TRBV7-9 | CASSLIRETQYF | TGTGCCAGCAGCTTAATACGCGAGACCCAGTACTTC
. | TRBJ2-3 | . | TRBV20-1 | CSARKLGTDTQYF | TGCAGTGCCAGGAAACTGGGGACAGATACGCAGTATTTT
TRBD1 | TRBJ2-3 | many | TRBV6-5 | CASSYGTRTGGSTDTQYF | TGTGCCAGCAGTTACGGAACACGGACAGGGGGGAGCACAGATACGCAGTATTTT
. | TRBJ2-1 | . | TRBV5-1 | CASSLAGFRDEQFF | TGCGCCAGCAGCTTGGCCGGTTTCCGGGATGAGCAGTTCTTC
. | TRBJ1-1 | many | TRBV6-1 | CASRPGTQGTEAFF | TGTGCCAGCAGGCCCGGGACTCAGGGGACTGAAGCTTTCTTT
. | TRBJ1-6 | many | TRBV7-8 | CASSSHDAGTAYNSPLHF | TGTGCCAGCAGCTCCCACGATGCCGGGACGGCTTATAATTCACCCCTCCACTTT
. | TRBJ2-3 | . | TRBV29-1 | CSGRMWDTQYF | TGCAGCGGGCGGATGTGGGATACGCAGTATTTT
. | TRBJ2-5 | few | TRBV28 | CASSLLGRETQYF | TGTGCCAGCAGTTTACTGGGACGAGAGACCCAGTACTTC
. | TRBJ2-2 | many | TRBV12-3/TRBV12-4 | CASSYQGTNTGELFF | TGTGCCAGCAGTTATCAGGGAACGAACACCGGGGAGCTGTTTTTT
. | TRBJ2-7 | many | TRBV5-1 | CASSLSGIPHEQYF | TGCGCCAGCAGCTTGTCGGGGATCCCCCACGAGCAGTACTTC
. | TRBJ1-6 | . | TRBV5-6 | CAIGPGPRSSYNSPLHF | TGTGCCATCGGCCCCGGGCCACGGAGCTCCTATAATTCACCCCTCCACTTT
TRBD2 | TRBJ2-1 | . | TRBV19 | CASSRTSGLSYNEQFF | TGTGCCAGTAGTAGGACTAGCGGGCTCTCCTACAATGAGCAGTTCTTC
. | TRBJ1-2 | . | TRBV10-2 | CASSTNWAAGGYTF | TGCGCCAGCAGTACTAACTGGGCAGCGGGTGGCTACACCTTC
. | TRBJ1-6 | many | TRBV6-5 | CASSYGERGSPLHF | TGTGCCAGCAGTTACGGGGAGAGGGGCTCACCCCTCCACTTT
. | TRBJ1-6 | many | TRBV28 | CASNEQVLNSPLHF | TGTGCCAGCAACGAACAGGTTCTGAATTCACCCCTCCACTTT
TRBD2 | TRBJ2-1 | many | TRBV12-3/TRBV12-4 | CASTRSGTYIYNEQFF | TGTGCCAGCACCCGTAGCGGGACCTATATTTACAATGAGCAGTTCTTC
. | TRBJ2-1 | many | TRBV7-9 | CASSLAGTNNEQFF | TGTGCCAGCAGCTTAGCTGGGACAAACAATGAGCAGTTCTTC
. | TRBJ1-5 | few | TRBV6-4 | CASSDEEGQPQHF | TGTGCCAGCAGTGACGAGGAGGGGCAGCCCCAGCATTTT
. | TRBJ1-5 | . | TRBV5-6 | CASSRGPTTQHF | TGTGCCAGCAGCCGGGGACCGACAACCCAGCATTTT
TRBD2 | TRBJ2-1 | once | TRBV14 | CASSQERSGGFKTYNEQFF | TGTGCCAGCAGCCAAGAAAGGAGCGGGGGTTTCAAAACCTACAATGAGCAGTTCTTC
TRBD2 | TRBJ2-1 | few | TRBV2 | CASRLAGGRNEQFF | TGTGCCAGCAGACTAGCGGGAGGTCGCAATGAGCAGTTCTTC
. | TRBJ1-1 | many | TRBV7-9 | CASSLARVNTEAFF | TGTGCCAGCAGCTTAGCCCGGGTGAACACTGAAGCTTTCTTT
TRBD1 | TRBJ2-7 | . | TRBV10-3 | CAISEDRVEQYF | TGTGCCATCAGTGAAGACAGGGTCGAGCAGTACTTC
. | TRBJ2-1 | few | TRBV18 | CASSPRDEQFF | TGTGCCAGCTCACCAAGGGATGAGCAGTTCTTC
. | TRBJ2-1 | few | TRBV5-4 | CASSLRGPGRYNEQFF | TGTGCCAGCAGCTTGCGGGGCCCTGGAAGATACAATGAGCAGTTCTTC
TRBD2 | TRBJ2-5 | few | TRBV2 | CASRWRGGQETQYF | TGTGCCAGCAGGTGGCGGGGGGGACAAGAGACCCAGTACTTC
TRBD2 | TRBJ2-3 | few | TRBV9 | CASSEPGGTQYF | TGTGCCAGCAGCGAACCGGGAGGTACGCAGTATTTT
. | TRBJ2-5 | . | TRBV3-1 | CASNSGNGDGETQYF | TGTGCCAGCAATTCGGGGAATGGAGACGGGGAGACCCAGTACTTC
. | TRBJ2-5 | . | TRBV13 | CASSRDTVETQYF | TGTGCCAGCAGCCGCGACACGGTGGAGACCCAGTACTTC